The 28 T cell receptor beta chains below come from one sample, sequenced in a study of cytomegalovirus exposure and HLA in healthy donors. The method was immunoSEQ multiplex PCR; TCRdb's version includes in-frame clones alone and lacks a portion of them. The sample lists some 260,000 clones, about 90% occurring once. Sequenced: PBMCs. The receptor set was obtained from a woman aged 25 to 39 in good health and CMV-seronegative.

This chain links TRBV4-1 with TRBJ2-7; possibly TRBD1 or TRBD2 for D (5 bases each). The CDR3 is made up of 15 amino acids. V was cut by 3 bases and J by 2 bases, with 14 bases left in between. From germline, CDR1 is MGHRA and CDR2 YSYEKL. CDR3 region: CASSQSRDPTYEQYF. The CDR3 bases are TGCGCCAGCAGCCAGAGCCGGGACCCAACCTACGAGCAGTACTTC.

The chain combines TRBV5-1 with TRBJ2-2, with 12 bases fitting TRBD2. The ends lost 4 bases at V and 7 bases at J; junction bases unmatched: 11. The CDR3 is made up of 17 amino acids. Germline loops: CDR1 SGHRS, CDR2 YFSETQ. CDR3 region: CASSPDSGLAGHGELFF. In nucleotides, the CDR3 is TGCGCCAGCAGCCCCGACAGCGGACTAGCGGGACACGGGGAGCTGTTTTTT.

The CDR3 loop reads CASSLYMSSGNTIYF. The CDR3 DNA reads as TGCGCCAGCAGCTTATACATGAGCTCTGGAAACACCATATATTTT. This rearrangement joins TRBV5-1 to TRBJ1-3; D gene uncertain. Germline-derived CDR1 and CDR2 are SGHRS and YFSETQ. The CDR3 length is 15 residues. V was shortened by 2 bases and J by 0 bases, with 9 bases between the two germline ends.

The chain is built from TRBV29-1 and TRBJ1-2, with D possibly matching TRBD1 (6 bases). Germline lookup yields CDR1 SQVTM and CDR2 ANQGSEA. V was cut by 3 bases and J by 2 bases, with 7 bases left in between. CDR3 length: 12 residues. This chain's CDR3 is CSVDTGNYGYTF. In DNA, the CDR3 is TGCAGCGTTGATACAGGGAACTATGGCTACACCTTC.

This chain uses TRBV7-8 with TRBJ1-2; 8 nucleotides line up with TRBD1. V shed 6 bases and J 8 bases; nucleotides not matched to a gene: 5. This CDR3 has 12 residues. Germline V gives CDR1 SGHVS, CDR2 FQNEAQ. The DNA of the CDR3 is TGTGCCAGCAGGAAACAGGGGGAAGGCTACACCTTC. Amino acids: CASRKQGEGYTF.

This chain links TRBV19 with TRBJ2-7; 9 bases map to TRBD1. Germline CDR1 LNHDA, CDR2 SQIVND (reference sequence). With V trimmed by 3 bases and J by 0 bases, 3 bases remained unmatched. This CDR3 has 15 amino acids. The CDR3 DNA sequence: TGTGCCAGTAGTATCAAGACAGGGGGCTCCTACGAGCAGTACTTC. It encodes CASSIKTGGSYEQYF.

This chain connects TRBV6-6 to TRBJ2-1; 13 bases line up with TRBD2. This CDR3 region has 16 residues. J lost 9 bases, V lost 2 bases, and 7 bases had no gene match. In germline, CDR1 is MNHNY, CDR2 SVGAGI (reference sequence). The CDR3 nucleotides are TGTGCCAGCAGTTACCCACTAGCGGGAGGGCCTGGTGAGCAGTTCTTC. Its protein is CASSYPLAGGPGEQFF.

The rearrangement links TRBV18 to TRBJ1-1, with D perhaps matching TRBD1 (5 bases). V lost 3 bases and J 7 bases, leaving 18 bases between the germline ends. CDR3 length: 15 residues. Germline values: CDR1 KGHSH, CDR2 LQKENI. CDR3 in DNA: TGTGCCAGCTCACCGAGGACCGGGGACCAAAGTGAAGCTTTCTTT. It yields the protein CASSPRTGDQSEAFF.

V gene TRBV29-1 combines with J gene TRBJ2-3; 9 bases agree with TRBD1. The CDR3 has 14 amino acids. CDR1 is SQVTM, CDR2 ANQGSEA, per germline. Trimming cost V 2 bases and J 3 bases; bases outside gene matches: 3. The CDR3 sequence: CSVELTGGTDTQYF. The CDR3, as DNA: TGCAGCGTTGAACTGACAGGGGGGACAGATACGCAGTATTTT.

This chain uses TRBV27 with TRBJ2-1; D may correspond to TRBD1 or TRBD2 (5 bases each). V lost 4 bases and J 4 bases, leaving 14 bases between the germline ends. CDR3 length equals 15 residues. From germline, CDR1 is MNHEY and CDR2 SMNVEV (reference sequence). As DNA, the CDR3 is TGTGCCAGCAGTTCCCCGGGGCGTTCTTACAATGAGCAGTTCTTC. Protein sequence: CASSSPGRSYNEQFF.

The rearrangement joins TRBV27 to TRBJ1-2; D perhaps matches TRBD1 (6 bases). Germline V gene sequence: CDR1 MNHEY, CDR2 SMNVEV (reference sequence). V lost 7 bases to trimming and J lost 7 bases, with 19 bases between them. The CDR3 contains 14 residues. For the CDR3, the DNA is TGTGCCAGCACCCAACAGGGATTCTATGGTGGCTACACCTTC. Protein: CASTQQGFYGGYTF.

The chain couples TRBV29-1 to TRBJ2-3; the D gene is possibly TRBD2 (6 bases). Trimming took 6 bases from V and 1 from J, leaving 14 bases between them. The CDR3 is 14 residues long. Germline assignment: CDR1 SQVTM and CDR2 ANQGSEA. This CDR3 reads CSVLGGTGTDTQYF. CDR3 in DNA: TGCAGCGTCTTGGGCGGGACTGGCACAGATACGCAGTATTTT.

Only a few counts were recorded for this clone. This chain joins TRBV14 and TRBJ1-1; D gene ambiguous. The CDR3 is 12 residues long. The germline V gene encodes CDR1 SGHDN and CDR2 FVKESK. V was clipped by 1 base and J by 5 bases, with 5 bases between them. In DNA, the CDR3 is TGTGCCAGCAGCCAAGTGTGGACTGAAGCTTTCTTT. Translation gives CASSQVWTEAFF.

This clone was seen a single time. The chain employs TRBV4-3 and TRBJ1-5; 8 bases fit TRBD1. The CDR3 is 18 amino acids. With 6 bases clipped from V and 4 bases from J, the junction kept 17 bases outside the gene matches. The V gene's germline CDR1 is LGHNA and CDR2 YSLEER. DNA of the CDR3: TGCGCCAGCAGGCTTACCCCGGACAGGGTGGTATCGAATCAGCCCCAGCATTTT. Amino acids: CASRLTPDRVVSNQPQHF.

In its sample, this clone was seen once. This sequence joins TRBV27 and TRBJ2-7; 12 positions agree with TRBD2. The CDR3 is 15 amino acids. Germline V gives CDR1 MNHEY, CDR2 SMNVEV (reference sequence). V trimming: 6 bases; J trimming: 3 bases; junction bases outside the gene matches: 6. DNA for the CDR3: TGTGCCAGCAGCTTCGGGACTAGCGGGTACTACGAGCAGTACTTC. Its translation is CASSFGTSGYYEQYF.

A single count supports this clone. DNA of the CDR3: TGTGCCAGCAGACCCAGGGGACAGCAAGGGAACACTGAAGCTTTCTTT. Protein sequence: CASRPRGQQGNTEAFF. The chain links TRBV27 to TRBJ1-1; TRBD1 agrees at 7 bases. After removal of 6 bases from V and 1 base from J, the junction contained 11 bases not matched to a gene. The CDR3 extends over 16 amino acids. Germline CDR1 reads MNHEY; CDR2 reads SMNVEV (reference sequence).

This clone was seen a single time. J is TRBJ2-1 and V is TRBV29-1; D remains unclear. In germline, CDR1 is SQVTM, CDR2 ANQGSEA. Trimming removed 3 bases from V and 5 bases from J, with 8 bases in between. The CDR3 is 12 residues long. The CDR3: CSVDWADNEQFF. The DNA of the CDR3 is TGCAGCGTTGATTGGGCCGACAATGAGCAGTTCTTC.

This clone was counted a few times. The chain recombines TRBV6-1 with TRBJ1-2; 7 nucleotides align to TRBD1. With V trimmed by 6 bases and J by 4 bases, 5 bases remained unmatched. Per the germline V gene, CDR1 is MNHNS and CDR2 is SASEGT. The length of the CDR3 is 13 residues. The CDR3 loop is CASRLGQTYGYTF. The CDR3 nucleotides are TGTGCCAGCAGGCTGGGACAGACCTATGGCTACACCTTC.

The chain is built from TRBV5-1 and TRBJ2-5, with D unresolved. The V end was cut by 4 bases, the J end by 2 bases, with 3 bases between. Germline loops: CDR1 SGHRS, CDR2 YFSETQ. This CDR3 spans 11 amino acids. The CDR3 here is CASSTQETQYF. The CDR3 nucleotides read TGCGCCAGCAGCACTCAAGAGACCCAGTACTTC.

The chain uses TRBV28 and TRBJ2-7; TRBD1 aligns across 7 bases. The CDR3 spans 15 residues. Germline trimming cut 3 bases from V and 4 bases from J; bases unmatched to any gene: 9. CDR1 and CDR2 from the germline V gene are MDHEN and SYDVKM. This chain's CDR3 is CASSFPRDRVYEQYF. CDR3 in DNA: TGTGCCAGCAGTTTTCCCCGGGACAGAGTTTACGAGCAGTACTTC.

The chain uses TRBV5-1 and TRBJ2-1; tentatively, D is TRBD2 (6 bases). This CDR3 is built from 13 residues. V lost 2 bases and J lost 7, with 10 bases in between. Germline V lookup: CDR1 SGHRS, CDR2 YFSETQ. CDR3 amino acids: CASSLGTFNEQFF. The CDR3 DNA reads TGCGCCAGCAGCTTAGGGACTTTTAATGAGCAGTTCTTC.

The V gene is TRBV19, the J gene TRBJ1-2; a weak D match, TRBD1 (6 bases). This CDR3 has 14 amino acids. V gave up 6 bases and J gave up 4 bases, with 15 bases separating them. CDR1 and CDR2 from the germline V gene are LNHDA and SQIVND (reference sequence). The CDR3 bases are TGTGCCAGTAGACGACAGGACAGCCTCTATGGCTACACCTTC. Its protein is CASRRQDSLYGYTF.

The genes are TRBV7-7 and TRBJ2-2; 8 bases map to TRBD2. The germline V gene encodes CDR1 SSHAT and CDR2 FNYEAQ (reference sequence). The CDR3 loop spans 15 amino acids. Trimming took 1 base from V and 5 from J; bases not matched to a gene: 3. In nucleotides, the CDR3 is TGTGCCAGCAGCTTAGTGACGGGAGGGACCGGGGAGCTGTTTTTT. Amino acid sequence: CASSLVTGGTGELFF.

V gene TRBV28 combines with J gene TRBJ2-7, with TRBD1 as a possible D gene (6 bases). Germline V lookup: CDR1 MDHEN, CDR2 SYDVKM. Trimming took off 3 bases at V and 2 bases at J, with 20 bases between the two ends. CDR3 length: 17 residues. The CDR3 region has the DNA TGTGCCAGCAGTTTCGTAGTCGGGACACGCCGGCCCTACGAGCAGTACTTC. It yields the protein CASSFVVGTRRPYEQYF.

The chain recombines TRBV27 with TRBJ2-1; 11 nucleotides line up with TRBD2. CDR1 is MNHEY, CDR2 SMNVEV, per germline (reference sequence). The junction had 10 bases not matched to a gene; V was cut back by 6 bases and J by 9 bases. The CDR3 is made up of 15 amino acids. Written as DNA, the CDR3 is TGTGCCAGCAGGGTAGCGGGAGGGGCCTCTGGTGAGCAGTTCTTC. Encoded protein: CASRVAGGASGEQFF.

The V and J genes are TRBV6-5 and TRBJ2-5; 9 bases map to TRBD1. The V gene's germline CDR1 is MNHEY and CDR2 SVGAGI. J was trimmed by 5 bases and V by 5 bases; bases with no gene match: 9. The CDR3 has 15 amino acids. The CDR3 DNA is TGTGCCAGCAGTCAAACACAGGGGGCTGGGGAGACCCAGTACTTC. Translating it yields CASSQTQGAGETQYF.

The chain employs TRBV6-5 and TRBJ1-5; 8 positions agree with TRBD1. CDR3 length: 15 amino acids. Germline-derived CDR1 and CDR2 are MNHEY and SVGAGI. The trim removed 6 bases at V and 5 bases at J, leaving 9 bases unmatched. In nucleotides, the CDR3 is TGTGCCAGCAGCCAAACGACAGGGGTGGATCAGCCCCAGCATTTT. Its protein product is CASSQTTGVDQPQHF.

The CDR3 nucleotides are TGCAGCGTTGAAGAAGACAGCACAACCTACGAGCAGTACTTC. It translates to CSVEEDSTTYEQYF. V gene TRBV29-1 combines with J gene TRBJ2-7, with a tentative D call TRBD1 (5 bases). This CDR3 region has 14 residues. CDR1 is SQVTM, CDR2 ANQGSEA, per germline. Between the trimmed V and J ends, which lost 0 bases and 2 bases, there was a span of 11 bases.